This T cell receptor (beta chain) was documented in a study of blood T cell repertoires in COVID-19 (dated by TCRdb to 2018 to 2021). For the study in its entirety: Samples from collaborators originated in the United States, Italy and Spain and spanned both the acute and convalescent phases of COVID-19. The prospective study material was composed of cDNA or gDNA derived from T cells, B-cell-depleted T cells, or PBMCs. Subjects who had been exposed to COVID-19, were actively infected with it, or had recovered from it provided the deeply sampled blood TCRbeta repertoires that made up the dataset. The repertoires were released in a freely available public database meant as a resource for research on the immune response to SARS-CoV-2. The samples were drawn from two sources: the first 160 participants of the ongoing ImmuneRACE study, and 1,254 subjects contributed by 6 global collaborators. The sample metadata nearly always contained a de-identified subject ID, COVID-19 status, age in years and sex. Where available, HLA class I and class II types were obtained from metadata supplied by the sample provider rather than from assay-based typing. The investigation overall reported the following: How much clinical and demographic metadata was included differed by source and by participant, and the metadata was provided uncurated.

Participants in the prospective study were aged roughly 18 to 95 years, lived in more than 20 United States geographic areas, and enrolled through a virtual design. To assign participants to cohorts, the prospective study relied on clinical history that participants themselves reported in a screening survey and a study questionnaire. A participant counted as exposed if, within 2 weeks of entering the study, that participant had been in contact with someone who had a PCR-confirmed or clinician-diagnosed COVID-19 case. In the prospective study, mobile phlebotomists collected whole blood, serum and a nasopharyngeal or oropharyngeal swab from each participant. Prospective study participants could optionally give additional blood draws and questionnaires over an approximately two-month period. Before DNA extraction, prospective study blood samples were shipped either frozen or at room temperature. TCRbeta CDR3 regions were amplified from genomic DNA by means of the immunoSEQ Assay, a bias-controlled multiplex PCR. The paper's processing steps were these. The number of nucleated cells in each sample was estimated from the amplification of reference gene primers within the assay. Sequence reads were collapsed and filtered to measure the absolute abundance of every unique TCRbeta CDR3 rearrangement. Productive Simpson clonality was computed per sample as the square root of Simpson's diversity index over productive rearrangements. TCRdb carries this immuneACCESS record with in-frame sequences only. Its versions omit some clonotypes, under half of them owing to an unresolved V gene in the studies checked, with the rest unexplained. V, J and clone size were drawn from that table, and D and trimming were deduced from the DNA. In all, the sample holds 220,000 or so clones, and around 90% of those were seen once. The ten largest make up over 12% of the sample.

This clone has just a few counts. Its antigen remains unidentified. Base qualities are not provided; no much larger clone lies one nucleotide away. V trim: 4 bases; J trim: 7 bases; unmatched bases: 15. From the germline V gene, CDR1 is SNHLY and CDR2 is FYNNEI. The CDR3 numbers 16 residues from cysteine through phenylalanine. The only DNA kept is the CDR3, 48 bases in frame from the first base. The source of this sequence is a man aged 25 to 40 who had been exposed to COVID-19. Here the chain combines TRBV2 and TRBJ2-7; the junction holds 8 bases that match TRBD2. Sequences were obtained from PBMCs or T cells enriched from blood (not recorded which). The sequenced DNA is TGTGCCAGCAGTGCCTGGGGACTAGGCTCTAAAGAGGAGCAGTACTTC. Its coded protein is CASSAWGLGSKEEQYF.